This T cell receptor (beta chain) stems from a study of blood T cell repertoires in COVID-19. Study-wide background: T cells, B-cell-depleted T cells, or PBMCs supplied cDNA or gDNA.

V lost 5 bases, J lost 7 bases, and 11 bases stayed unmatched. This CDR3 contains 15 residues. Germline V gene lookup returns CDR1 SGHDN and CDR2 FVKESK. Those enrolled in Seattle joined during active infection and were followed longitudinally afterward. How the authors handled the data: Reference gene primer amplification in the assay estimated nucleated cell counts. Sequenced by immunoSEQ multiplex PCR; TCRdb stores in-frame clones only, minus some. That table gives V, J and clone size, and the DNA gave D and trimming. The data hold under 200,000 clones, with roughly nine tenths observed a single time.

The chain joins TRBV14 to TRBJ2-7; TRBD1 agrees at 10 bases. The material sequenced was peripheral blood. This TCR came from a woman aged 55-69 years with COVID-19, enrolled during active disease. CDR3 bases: TGTGCCAGCAGCAAGATACCGGGACAGGGGAGAGAGCAGTACTTC. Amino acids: CASSKIPGQGREQYF.